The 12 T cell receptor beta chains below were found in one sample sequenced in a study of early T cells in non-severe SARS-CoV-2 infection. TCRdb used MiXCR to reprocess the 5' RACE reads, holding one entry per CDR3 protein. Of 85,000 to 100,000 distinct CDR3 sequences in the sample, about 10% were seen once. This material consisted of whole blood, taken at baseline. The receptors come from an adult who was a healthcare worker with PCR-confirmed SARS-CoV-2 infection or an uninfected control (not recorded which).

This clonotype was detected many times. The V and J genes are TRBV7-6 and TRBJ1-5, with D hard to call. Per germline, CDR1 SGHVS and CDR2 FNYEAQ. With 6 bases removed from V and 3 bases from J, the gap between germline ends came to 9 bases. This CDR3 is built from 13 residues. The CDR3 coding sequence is TGTGCCAGCAGTTTAAGTGACAATCAGCCCCAGCATTTT. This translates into CASSLSDNQPQHF.

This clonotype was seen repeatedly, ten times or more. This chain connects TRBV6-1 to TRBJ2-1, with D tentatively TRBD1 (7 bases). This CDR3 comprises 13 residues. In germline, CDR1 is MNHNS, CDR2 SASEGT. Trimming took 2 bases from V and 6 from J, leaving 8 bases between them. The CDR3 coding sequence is TGTGCCAGCAGTGAACAGGGGGGCAATGAGCAGTTCTTC. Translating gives CASSEQGGNEQFF.

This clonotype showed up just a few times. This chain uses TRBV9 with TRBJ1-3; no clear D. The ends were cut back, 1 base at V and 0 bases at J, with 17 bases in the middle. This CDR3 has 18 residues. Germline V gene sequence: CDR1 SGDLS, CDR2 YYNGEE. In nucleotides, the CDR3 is TGTGCCAGCAGCGTATCGGCCGGTCGGCCCCACTCTGGAAACACCATATATTTT. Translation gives CASSVSAGRPHSGNTIYF.

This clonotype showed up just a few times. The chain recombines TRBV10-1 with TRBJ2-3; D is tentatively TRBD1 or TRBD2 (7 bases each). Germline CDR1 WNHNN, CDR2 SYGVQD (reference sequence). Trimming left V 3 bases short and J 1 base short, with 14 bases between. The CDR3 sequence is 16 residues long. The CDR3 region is CASSDSSGTGTDTQYF. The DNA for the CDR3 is TGCGCCAGCAGTGACTCAAGCGGGACAGGCACAGATACGCAGTATTTT.

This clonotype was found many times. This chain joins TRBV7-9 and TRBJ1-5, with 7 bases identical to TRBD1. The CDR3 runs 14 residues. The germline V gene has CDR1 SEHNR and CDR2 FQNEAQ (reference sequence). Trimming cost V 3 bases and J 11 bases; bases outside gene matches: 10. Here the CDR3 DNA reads TGTGCCAGCAGCTTGGCAGGGGGAGGTCGAGCCCAGCATTTT. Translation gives CASSLAGGGRAQHF.

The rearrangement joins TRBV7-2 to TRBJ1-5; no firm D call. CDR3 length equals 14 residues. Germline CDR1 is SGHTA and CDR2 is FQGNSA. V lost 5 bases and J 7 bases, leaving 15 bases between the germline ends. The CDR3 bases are TGTGCCAGCAGCCCTGACATGTCTGGACAGCCCCAGCATTTT. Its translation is CASSPDMSGQPQHF.

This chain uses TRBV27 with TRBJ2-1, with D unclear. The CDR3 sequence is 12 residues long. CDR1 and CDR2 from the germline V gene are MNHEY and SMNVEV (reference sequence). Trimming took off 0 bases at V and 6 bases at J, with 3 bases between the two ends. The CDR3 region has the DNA TGTGCCAGCAGTTTATCCCCCAATGAGCAGTTCTTC. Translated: CASSLSPNEQFF.

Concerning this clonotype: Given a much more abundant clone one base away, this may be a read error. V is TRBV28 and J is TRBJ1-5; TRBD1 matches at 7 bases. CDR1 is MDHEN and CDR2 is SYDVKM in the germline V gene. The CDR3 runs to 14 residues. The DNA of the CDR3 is TGTGCCAGCAGTATGCTGACAGGGAGGCAGCCCCAGCTTTTT. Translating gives CASSMLTGRQPQLF.

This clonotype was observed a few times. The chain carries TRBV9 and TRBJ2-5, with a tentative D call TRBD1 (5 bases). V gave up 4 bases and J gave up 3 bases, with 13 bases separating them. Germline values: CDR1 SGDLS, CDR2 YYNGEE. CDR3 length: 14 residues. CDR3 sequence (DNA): TGTGCCAGCAGCTCAGGAAGGGGAAAAGAGACCCAGTACTTC. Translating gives CASSSGRGKETQYF.

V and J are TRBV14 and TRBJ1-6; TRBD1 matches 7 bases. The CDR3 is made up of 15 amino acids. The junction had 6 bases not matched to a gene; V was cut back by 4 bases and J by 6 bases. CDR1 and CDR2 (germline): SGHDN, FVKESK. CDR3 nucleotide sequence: TGTGCCAGCAGCCGGATCGACAGGGCTAATTCACCCCTCCACTTT. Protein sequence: CASSRIDRANSPLHF.

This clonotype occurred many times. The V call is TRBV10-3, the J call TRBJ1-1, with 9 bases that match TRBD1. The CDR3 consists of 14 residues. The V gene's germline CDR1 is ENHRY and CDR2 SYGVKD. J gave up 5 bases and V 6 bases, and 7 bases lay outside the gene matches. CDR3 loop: CAISPGQGSTEAFF. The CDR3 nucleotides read TGTGCCATCAGCCCCGGACAGGGGAGTACTGAAGCTTTCTTT.

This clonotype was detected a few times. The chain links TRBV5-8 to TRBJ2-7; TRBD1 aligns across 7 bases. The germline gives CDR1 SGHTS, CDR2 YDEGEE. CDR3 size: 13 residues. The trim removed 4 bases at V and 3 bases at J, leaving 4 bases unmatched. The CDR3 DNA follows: TGTGCCAGCAGCACAGGGGTTGGCTACGAGCAGTACTTC. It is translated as CASSTGVGYEQYF.